A single sample gave rise to the 15 T cell receptor beta chains below, sequenced in a study of blood T cell repertoires in COVID-19. The data were produced by immunoSEQ multiplex PCR, yet TCRdb's version contains in-frame clones alone and is incomplete. The table shows some 96,000 clones, with about 88% occurring only once. Sequencing was performed on peripheral blood. The receptors were sampled from a man aged 25-40 years in a cohort sampled during active COVID-19.

For this clone: A junction boundary mismatches the germline segment, possibly from a read error. The chain recombines TRBV13 with TRBJ2-7, with 8 bases matching TRBD1. The germline gives CDR1 PRHDT, CDR2 FYEKMQ (reference sequence). The CDR3 is 15 residues long. The CDR3 coding sequence is TGTGCCAGCAGCTTTAGGGGACAGGAAACCTACAAGCAGTACTTC. This sequence encodes CASSFRGQETYKQYF.

The CDR3 DNA reads as TGTGCCTGGAGTCCAAAGACAGGGGTTACCTACGAGCAGTACTTC. This translates into CAWSPKTGVTYEQYF. This chain joins TRBV30 and TRBJ2-7, with 8 bases lining up with TRBD1. The CDR3 is 15 residues long. V was pared by 2 bases and J by 2 bases, with 8 bases of the junction left unmatched. Germline V gene data show CDR1 as GTSNPN and CDR2 as SVGIG (reference sequence).

This chain connects TRBV7-3 to TRBJ2-1; 12 positions agree with TRBD2. Trimming removed 4 bases from V and 7 bases from J; junction bases left unmatched: 5. This CDR3 spans 15 amino acids. Germline CDR1 reads SGHTA; CDR2 reads FQGTGA. The CDR3: CASSSSGGALNEQFF. In DNA, the CDR3 is TGTGCCAGCAGCTCTAGCGGGGGGGCCTTGAATGAGCAGTTCTTC.

This chain uses TRBV5-1 with TRBJ1-1; D uncertain. The CDR3 contains 15 residues. In germline, CDR1 is SGHRS, CDR2 YFSETQ. Trimming stripped 0 bases from V and 0 bases from J, with 9 bases between. CDR3 coding DNA: TGCGCCAGCAGCTTGGGTGCGGGAGTGAACACTGAAGCTTTCTTT. It is translated as CASSLGAGVNTEAFF.

CDR3 bases: TGTGCCAGCAGTTTACGGAGCACAATCGGAGAGACCCAGTACTTC. It is translated as CASSLRSTIGETQYF. The chain links TRBV28 to TRBJ2-5, with D unclear. The CDR3 has 15 residues. Germline-derived CDR1 and CDR2 are MDHEN and SYDVKM. V was trimmed by 2 bases and J by 4 bases, leaving 14 bases between them. The variable domain in full, with the rest retrieved from reference TRBV28 and TRBJ2-5, is DVKVTQSSRYLVKRTGEKVFLECVQDMDHENMFWYRQDPGLGLRLIYFSYDVKMKEKGDIPEGYSVSREKKERFSLILESASTNQTSMYLCASSLRSTIGETQYFGPGTRLLVL.

The rearrangement joins TRBV7-2 to TRBJ1-5; TRBD1 aligns across 9 bases. Germline-derived CDR1 and CDR2 are SGHTA and FQGNSA. The CDR3 has 14 residues. V was clipped by 5 bases and J by 6 bases; unmatched bases: 5. CDR3 sequence: CASSIRQGGQPQHF. In DNA, the CDR3 is TGTGCCAGCAGCATTCGACAGGGGGGTCAGCCCCAGCATTTT.

The V call is TRBV7-8, the J call TRBJ1-3, with D perhaps matching TRBD1 (6 bases). Trimming took 2 bases from V and 4 from J, leaving 18 bases between them. The CDR3 loop spans 17 amino acids. Germline lookup yields CDR1 SGHVS and CDR2 FQNEAQ. Here the CDR3 reads CASSLFHQGRVGNTIYF. CDR3 sequence (DNA): TGTGCCAGCAGCTTATTTCACCAGGGGAGGGTCGGAAACACCATATATTTT.

The chain employs TRBV11-2 and TRBJ1-2, with 8 bases identical to TRBD1. The CDR3 spans 15 residues. J gave up 2 bases and V 1 base, and 3 bases lay outside the gene matches. Germline lookup yields CDR1 SGHAT and CDR2 FQNNGV. CDR3 bases: TGTGCCAGCAGCTTAGGCTCAGGGGGCAACTATGGCTACACCTTC. Protein: CASSLGSGGNYGYTF.

The rearrangement joins TRBV6-5 to TRBJ1-6, with 7 bases fitting TRBD1. V was clipped by 2 bases and J by 9 bases; unmatched bases: 7. Per the germline V gene, CDR1 is MNHEY and CDR2 is SVGAGI. The CDR3 is made up of 15 amino acids. The CDR3 spells CASSYSRQGASPLHF. The CDR3 nucleotides read TGTGCCAGCAGTTACAGTAGACAGGGTGCTTCACCCCTCCACTTT.

The chain recombines TRBV4-3 with TRBJ2-1; 10 bases are a match to TRBD2. This CDR3 has 15 residues. Germline V CDR1 and CDR2: LGHNA, YSLEER. Germline trimming cut 2 bases from V and 9 bases from J; bases unmatched to any gene: 7. The CDR3: CASSQPAGGLIEQFF. The CDR3, as DNA: TGCGCCAGCAGCCAACCAGCGGGGGGGCTTATTGAGCAGTTCTTC.

This sequence joins TRBV6-5 and TRBJ2-7; the match to TRBD1 covers 11 bases. Germline lookup yields CDR1 MNHEY and CDR2 SVGAGI. This CDR3 spans 13 amino acids. V was clipped by 8 bases and J by 3 bases; unmatched bases: 3. Written as DNA, the CDR3 is TGTGCCAGCGGGGGGACAGGGGGCTACGAGCAGTACTTC. Its protein product is CASGGTGGYEQYF.

CDR3 protein: CASSLGGLYNEQFF. The CDR3 DNA sequence: TGTGCCAGCAGCTTGGGTGGCCTTTACAATGAGCAGTTCTTC. The rearrangement links TRBV5-6 to TRBJ2-1; unclear D gene. V dropped 0 bases and J dropped 4 bases, with 8 bases sitting between them. CDR3 size: 14 residues. Germline CDR1 is SGHDT and CDR2 is YYEEEE.

The gene calls are TRBV28 and TRBJ1-1; no clear D gene. The germline gives CDR1 MDHEN, CDR2 SYDVKM. Trimming stripped 5 bases from V and 3 bases from J, with 10 bases between. CDR3 size: 13 residues. CDR3 sequence reads: CASSPRHYTEAFF. The CDR3 region has the DNA TGTGCCAGCAGTCCACGACACTACACTGAAGCTTTCTTT.

V gene TRBV9 combines with J gene TRBJ1-5, with 12 nucleotides matching TRBD1. The CDR3 loop spans 16 amino acids. The V gene end was trimmed by 4 bases and the J gene end by 1 base; junction bases not matched to a gene: 3. The germline V gene encodes CDR1 SGDLS and CDR2 YYNGEE. The CDR3 bases are TGTGCCAGCAGCCCGGGACAGGGGGCGAGCAATCAGCCCCAGCATTTT. Amino acids: CASSPGQGASNQPQHF.

This chain joins TRBV3-1 (or the pseudogene TRBV3-2) and TRBJ2-5; no clear D. The V gene's germline CDR1 is LGHDT and CDR2 YNNKEL (reference sequence). This CDR3 has 12 residues. The ends were cut back, 2 bases at V and 5 bases at J, with 6 bases in the middle. As DNA, the CDR3 is TGTGCCAGCAGCCAAAGCGTGGAGACCCAGTACTTC. Encoded protein: CASSQSVETQYF.